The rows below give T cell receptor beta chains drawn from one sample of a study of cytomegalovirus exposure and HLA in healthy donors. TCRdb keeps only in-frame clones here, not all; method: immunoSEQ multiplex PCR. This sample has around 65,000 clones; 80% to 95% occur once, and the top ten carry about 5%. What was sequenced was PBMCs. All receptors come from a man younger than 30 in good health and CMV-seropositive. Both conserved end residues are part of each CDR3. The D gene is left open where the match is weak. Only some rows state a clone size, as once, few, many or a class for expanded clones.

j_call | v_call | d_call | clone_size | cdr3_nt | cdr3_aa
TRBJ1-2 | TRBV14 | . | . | TGTGCCAGCAGCCAAAGGCACCAGGGATATGGCTACACCTTC | CASSQRHQGYGYTF
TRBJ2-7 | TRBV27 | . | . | TGTGCCAGCAGTTTACGCGGTTCCTACGAGCAGTACTTC | CASSLRGSYEQYF
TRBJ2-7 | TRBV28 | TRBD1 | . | TGTGCCAGCAGGGAGACAGGGGGGTTCTACGAGCAGTACTTC | CASRETGGFYEQYF
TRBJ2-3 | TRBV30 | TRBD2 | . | TGTGCCTGGAGTCGGGGGCTAGCGGGAGTCTTTAGGGATACGCAGTATTTT | CAWSRGLAGVFRDTQYF
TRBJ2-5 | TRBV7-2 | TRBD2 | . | TGTGCCATCCAGCCAGGGAGGGCGGGCGGGGGAGAGACCCAGTACTTC | CAIQPGRAGGGETQYF
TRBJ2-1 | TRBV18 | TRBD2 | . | TGTGCCAGCTCATCACGACTAGCGAATGAGCAGTTCTTC | CASSSRLANEQFF
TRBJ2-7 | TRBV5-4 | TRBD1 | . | TGTGCCAGCAGCTTACTCGGACAGGGGGCGTACGAGCAGTACTTC | CASSLLGQGAYEQYF
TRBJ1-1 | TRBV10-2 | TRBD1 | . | TGCGCCAGCAGTGAGTCAGTGGGACAGAGTACTGAAGCTTTCTTT | CASSESVGQSTEAFF
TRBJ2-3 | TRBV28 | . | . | TGTGCCAGCAGCGCCTCAGGCAGAGATACGCAGTATTTT | CASSASGRDTQYF
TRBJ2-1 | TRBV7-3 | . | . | TGTGCCAGCAGCTTATGGGGGACTTTGAGCAATGAGCAGTTCTTC | CASSLWGTLSNEQFF
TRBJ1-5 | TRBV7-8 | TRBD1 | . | TGTGCCAGCAGCTTAGGTGACAGGGGGCGACCCCAGCATTTT | CASSLGDRGRPQHF
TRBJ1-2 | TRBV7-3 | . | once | TGTGCCAGCAGCTTAGGCCCGCTCGATGGCTACACCTTC | CASSLGPLDGYTF
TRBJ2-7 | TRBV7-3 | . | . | TGTGCCAGCAGCTTGGCCCACGGACTCTCCTACGAGCAGTACTTC | CASSLAHGLSYEQYF
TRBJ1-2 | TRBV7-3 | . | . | TGTGCCAGCAGCATTACTCGGGGGGCAGATGGCTACACCTTC | CASSITRGADGYTF
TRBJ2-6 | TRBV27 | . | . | TGTGCCAGCAGTTTAGGCTGGGGGCGAGGCTCTGGGGCCAACGTCCTGACTTTC | CASSLGWGRGSGANVLTF
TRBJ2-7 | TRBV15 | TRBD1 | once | TGTGCCACCAGCAGAGCCGGGACAGAAGCCTACGAGCAGTACTTC | CATSRAGTEAYEQYF
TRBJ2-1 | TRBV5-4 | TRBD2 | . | TGTGCCAGCAGCTTGGGCCCTAGCGGGAGTCTCAATGAGCAGTTCTTC | CASSLGPSGSLNEQFF
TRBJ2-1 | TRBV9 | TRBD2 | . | TGTGCCAGCAGCGTAGGGTCGGCTAGCGGGGGGGGTGAGCAGTTCTTC | CASSVGSASGGGEQFF
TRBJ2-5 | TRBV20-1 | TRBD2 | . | TGCAGTGGCACGGGGGGAGAGACCCAGTACTTC | CSGTGGETQYF